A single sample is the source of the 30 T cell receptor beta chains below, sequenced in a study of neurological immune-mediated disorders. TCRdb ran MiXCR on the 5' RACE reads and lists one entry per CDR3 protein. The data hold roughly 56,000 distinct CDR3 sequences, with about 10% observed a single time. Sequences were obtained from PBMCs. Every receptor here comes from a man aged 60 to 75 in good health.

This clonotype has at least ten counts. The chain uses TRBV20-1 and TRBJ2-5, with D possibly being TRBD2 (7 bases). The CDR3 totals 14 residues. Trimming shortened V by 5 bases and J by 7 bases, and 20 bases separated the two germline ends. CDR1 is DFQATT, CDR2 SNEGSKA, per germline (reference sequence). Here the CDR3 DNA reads TGCAGTGCTCTTACGGGGGGCCGATTAGGGACCCAGTACTTC. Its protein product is CSALTGGRLGTQYF.

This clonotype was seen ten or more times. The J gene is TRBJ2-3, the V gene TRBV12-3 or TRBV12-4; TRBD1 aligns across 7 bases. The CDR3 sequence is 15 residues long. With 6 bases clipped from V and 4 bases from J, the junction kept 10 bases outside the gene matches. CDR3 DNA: TGTGCCAGCAGCTCCAGACAGGGAACGGCAGATACGCAGTATTTT. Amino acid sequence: CASSSRQGTADTQYF.

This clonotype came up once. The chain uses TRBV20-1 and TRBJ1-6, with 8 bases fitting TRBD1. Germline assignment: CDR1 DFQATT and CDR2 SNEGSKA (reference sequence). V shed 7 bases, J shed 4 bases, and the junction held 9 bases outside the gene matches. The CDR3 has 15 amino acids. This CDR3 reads CSGIDRTGYNSPLHF. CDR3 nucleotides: TGCAGTGGCATAGATCGGACAGGGTATAATTCACCCCTCCACTTT.

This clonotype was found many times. The CDR3, as DNA: TGTGCCAGCAGCCCCGGACTAGCGGGTGATACGCAGTATTTT. This codes for CASSPGLAGDTQYF. This sequence joins TRBV6-6 and TRBJ2-3; 11 bases are shared with TRBD2. The V gene's germline CDR1 is MNHNY and CDR2 SVGAGI (reference sequence). The CDR3 runs to 14 residues. Unmatched junction bases numbered 5, after V lost 6 bases and J lost 6 bases.

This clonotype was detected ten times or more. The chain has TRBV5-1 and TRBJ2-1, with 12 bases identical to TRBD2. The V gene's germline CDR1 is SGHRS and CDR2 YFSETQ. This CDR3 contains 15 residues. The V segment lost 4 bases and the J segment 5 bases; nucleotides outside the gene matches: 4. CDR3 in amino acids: CASSRTSGIDNEQFF. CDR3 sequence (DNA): TGCGCCAGCAGCAGGACTAGCGGGATAGACAATGAGCAGTTCTTC.

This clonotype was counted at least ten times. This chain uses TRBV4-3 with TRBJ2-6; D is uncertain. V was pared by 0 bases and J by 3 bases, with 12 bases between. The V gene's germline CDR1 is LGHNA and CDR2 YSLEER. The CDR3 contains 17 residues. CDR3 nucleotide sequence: TGCGCCAGCAGCCAAGATCATTTAGGGATTGGGGCCAACGTCCTGACTTTC. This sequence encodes CASSQDHLGIGANVLTF.

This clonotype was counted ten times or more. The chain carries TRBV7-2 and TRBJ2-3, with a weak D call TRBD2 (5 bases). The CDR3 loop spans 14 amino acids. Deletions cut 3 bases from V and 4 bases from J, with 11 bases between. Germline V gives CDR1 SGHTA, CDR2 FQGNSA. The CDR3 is CASSFEGFPDTQYF. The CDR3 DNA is TGTGCCAGCAGCTTCGAGGGTTTCCCAGATACGCAGTATTTT. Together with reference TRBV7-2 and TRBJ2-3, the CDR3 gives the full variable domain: GAGVSQSPSNKVTEKGKDVELRCDPISGHTALYWYRQSLGQGLEFLIYFQGNSAPDKSGLPSDRFSAERTGGSVSTLTIQRTQQEDSAVYLCASSFEGFPDTQYFGPGTRLTVL.

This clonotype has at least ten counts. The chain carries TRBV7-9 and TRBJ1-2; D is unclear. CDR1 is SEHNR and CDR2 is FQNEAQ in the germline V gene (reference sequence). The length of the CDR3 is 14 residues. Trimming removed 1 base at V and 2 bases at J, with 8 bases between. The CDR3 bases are TGTGCCAGCAGCTTAGGTGGGGTGAACTATGGCTACACCTTC. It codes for CASSLGGVNYGYTF.

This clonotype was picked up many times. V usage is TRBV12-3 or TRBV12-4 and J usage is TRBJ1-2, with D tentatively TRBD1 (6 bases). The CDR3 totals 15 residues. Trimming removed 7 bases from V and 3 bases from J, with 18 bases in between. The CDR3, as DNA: TGTGCCAGCACCGAGGACAGATCCAGACACTATGGCTACACCTTC. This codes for CASTEDRSRHYGYTF.

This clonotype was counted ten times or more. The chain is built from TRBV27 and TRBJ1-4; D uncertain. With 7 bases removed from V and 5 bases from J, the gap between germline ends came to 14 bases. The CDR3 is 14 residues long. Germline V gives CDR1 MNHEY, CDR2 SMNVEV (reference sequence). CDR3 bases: TGTGCCAGCAATGAGGGAGGAGGCAATGAAAAACTGTTTTTT. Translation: CASNEGGGNEKLFF.

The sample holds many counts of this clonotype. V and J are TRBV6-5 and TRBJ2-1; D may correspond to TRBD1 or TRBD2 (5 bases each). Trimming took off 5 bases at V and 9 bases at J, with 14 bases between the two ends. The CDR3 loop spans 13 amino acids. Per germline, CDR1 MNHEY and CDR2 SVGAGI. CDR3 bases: TGTGCCAGCAGTGGCCCGGGGCCCGGTGAGCAGTTCTTC. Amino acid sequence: CASSGPGPGEQFF.

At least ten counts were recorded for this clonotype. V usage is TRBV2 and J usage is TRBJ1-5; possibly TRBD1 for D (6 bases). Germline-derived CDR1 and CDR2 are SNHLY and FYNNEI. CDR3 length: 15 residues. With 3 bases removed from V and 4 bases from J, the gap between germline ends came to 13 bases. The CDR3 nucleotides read TGTGCCAGCAGTGATGAGGGACAAAGGAATCAGCCCCAGCATTTT. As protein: CASSDEGQRNQPQHF.

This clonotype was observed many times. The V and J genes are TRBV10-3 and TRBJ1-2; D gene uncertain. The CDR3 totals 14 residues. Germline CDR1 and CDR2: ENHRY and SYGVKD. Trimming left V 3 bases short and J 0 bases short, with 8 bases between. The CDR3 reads CAISDWGTNYGYTF. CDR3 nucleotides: TGTGCCATCAGTGATTGGGGAACTAACTATGGCTACACCTTC.

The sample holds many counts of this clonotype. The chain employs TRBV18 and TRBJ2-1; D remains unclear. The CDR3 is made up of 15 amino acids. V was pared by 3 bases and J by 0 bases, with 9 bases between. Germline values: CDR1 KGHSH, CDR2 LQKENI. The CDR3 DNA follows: TGTGCCAGCTCACCCCAGGAGAGCTCCTACAATGAGCAGTTCTTC. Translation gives CASSPQESSYNEQFF.

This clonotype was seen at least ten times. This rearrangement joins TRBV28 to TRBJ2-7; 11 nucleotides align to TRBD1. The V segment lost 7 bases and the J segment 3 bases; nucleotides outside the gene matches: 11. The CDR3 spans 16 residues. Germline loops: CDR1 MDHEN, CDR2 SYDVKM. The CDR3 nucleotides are TGTGCCAGCACCAGGACAGGGGGCAGGAATTACTACGAGCAGTACTTC. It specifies CASTRTGGRNYYEQYF.

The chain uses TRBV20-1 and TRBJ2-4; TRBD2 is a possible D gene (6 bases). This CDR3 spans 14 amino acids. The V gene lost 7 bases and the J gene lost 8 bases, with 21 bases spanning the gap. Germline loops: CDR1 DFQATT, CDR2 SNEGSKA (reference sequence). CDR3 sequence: CSDHPSLEGDIQYF. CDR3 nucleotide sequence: TGCAGTGACCACCCCTCGTTGGAGGGAGACATTCAGTACTTC.

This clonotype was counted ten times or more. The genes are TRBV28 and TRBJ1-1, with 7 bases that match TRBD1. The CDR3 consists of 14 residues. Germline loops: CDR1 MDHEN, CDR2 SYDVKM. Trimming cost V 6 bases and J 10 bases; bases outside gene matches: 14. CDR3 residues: CASSPTTGSYGAFF. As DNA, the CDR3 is TGTGCCAGCAGCCCAACGACAGGGAGCTATGGAGCTTTCTTT.

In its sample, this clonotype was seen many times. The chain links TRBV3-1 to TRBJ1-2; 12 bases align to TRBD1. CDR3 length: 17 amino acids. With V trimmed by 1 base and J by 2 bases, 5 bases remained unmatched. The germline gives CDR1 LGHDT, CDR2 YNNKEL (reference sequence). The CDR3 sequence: CASSQGSGTGGNYGYTF. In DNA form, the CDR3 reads TGTGCCAGCAGCCAAGGGTCCGGGACAGGGGGCAACTATGGCTACACCTTC.

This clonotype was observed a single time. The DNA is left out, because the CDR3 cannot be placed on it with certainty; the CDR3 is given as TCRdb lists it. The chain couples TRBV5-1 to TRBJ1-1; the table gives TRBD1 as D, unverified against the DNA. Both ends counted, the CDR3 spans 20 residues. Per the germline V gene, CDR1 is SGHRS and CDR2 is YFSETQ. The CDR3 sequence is CASSFYICSARSQGPGPAFF.

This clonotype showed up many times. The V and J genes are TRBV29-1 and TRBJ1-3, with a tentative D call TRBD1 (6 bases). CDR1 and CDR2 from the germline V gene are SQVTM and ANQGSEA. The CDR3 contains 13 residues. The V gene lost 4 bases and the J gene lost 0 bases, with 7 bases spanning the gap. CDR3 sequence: CSVAGASGNTIYF. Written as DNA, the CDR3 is TGCAGCGTTGCAGGGGCCTCTGGAAACACCATATATTTT.

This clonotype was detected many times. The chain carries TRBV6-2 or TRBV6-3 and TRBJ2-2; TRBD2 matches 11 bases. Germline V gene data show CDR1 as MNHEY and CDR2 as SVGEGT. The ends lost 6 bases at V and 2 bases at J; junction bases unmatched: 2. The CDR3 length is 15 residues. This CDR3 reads CASRTSGVNTGELFF. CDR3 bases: TGTGCCAGCAGGACTAGCGGGGTAAACACCGGGGAGCTGTTTTTT.

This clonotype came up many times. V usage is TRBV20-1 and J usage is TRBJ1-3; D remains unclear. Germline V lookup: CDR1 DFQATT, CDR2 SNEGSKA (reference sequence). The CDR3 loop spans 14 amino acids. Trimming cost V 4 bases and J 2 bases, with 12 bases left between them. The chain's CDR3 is CSAKDWGAGNTIYF. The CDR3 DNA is TGCAGTGCTAAGGACTGGGGAGCTGGAAACACCATATATTTT.

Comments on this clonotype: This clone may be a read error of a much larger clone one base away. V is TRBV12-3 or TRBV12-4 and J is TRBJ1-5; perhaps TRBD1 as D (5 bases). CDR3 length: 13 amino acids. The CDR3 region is CTSSRQIIQPQHF. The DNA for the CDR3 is TGTACCAGCAGCCGACAGATTATTCAGCCCCAGCATTTT.

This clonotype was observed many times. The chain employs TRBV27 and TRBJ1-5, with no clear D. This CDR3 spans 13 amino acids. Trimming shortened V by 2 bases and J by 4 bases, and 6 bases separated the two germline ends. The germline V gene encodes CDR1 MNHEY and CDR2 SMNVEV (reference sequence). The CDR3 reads CASSLTVNQPQHF. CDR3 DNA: TGTGCCAGCAGTTTAACGGTTAATCAGCCCCAGCATTTT.

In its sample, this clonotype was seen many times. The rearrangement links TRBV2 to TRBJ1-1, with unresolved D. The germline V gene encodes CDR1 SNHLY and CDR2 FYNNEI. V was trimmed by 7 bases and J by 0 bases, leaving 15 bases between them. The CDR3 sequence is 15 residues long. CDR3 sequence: CASTQEGSMNTEAFF. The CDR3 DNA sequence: TGTGCCAGCACTCAGGAAGGCTCTATGAACACTGAAGCTTTCTTT.

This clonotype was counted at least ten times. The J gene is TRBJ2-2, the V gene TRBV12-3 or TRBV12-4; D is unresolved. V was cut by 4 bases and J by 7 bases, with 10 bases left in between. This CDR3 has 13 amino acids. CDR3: CASSWNRNGELFF. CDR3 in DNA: TGTGCCAGCAGTTGGAATCGGAACGGGGAGCTGTTTTTT.

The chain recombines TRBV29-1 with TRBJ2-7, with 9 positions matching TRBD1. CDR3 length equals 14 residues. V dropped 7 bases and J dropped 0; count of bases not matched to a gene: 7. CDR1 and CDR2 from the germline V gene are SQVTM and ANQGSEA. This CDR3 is CSGPGTGSSYEQYF. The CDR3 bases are TGCAGCGGACCCGGGACAGGGAGCTCCTACGAGCAGTACTTC.

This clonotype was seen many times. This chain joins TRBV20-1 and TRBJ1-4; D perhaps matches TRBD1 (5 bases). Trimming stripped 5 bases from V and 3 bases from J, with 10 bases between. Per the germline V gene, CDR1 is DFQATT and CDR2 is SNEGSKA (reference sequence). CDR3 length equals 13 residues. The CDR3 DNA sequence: TGCAGTGCTCCGGGGGTGGCTAATGAAAAACTGTTTTTT. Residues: CSAPGVANEKLFF.

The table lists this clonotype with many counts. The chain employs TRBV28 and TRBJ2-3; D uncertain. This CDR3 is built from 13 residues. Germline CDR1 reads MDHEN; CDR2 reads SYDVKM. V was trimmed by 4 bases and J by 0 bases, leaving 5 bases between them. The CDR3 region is CASSYYSTDTQYF. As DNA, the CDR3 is TGTGCCAGCAGTTACTACAGCACAGATACGCAGTATTTT.

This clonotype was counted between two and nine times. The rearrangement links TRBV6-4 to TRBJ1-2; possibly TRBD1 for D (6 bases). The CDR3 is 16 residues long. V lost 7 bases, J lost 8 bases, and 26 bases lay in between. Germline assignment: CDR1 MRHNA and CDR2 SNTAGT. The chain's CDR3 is CASTIPTGCGTGGYTF. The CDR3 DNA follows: TGTGCCAGCACTATACCTACAGGGTGCGGAACTGGAGGCTACACCTTC.